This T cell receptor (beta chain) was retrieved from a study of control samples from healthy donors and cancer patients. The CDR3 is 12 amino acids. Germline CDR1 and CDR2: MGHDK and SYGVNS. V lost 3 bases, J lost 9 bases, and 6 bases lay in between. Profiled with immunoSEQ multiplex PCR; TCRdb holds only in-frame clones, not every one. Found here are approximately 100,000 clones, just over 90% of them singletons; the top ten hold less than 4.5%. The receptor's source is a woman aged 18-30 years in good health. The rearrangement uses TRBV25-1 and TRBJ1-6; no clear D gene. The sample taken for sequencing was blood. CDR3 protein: CASSDGGSPLHF. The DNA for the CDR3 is TGTGCCAGCAGTGACGGAGGTTCACCCCTCCACTTT.